Following are 22 T cell receptor beta chains from one sample sequenced in a study of blood T cell repertoires in COVID-19. Profiled with immunoSEQ multiplex PCR; TCRdb holds only in-frame clones, not every one. The sample yields under 70,000 clones, roughly 70% seen once. The sequenced material came from peripheral blood. Receptors were obtained from a woman aged 70-85 years with acute or convalescent COVID-19.

The chain has TRBV24-1 and TRBJ1-2, with 7 bases that match TRBD1. Germline V gene lookup returns CDR1 KGHDR and CDR2 SFDVKD. This CDR3 region has 12 residues. Unmatched junction bases numbered 8, after V lost 9 bases and J lost 8 bases. In DNA form, the CDR3 reads TGTGCCACCGAGGGGGACAGTTCGGGCTACACCTTC. Its protein product is CATEGDSSGYTF.

The gene calls are TRBV12-5 and TRBJ1-6; D is unclear. With 1 base removed from V and 7 bases from J, the gap between germline ends came to 11 bases. The CDR3 is 15 amino acids. CDR1 and CDR2 from the germline V gene are LGHNT and FRNRAP. CDR3 loop: CASGLDPPSNSPLHF. The CDR3 DNA reads TGTGCTAGTGGTTTGGATCCACCGAGCAATTCACCCCTCCACTTT.

The rearrangement uses TRBV9 and TRBJ1-1; TRBD1 might be the D (5 bases). Germline lookup yields CDR1 SGDLS and CDR2 YYNGEE. This CDR3 is built from 14 residues. V was clipped by 2 bases and J by 3 bases, with 11 bases between them. CDR3 DNA sequence: TGTGCCAGCAGCGTCAAGACAGCTGACACTGAAGCTTTCTTT. Encoded protein: CASSVKTADTEAFF.

V is TRBV2 and J is TRBJ1-6; no definite D call. CDR3 length: 13 residues. V was clipped by 6 bases and J by 5 bases, with 8 bases between them. The germline CDR1 and CDR2 sequences are SNHLY and FYNNEI. DNA of the CDR3: TGTGCCAGCAGCTCGGGGAATAATTCACCCCTCCACTTT. Translated: CASSSGNNSPLHF. Full variable domain (rest looked up from reference TRBV2 and TRBJ1-6): EPEVTQTPSHQVTQMGQEVILRCVPISNHLYFYWYRQILGQKVEFLVSFYNNEISEKSEIFDDQFSVERPDGSNFTLKIRSTKLEDSAMYFCASSSGNNSPLHFGNGTRLTVT.

The chain uses TRBV6-5 and TRBJ1-4; TRBD1 matches 7 bases. Germline lookup yields CDR1 MNHEY and CDR2 SVGAGI. CDR3 length: 15 residues. V was clipped by 5 bases and J by 3 bases; unmatched bases: 6. The CDR3 DNA follows: TGTGCCAGCAGTACACAGGGGAAGGCTAATGAAAAACTGTTTTTT. It specifies CASSTQGKANEKLFF.

The CDR3 reads CASSLARGTYNEQFF. The CDR3 DNA reads TGTGCCAGCAGCTTAGCGCGGGGGACCTACAATGAGCAGTTCTTC. The V call is TRBV7-9, the J call TRBJ2-1; 7 nucleotides match TRBD2. The V and J ends lost 0 bases and 2 bases, in that order; junction bases with no gene match: 1. In germline, CDR1 is SEHNR, CDR2 FQNEAQ (reference sequence). The CDR3 extends over 15 amino acids.

The rearrangement links TRBV5-4 to TRBJ2-5; tentative D call: TRBD2 (7 bases). This CDR3 has 16 residues. Trimming cost V 4 bases and J 7 bases, with 23 bases left between them. Germline loops: CDR1 SGHNT, CDR2 YYREEE (reference sequence). CDR3 nucleotide sequence: TGTGCCAGCAGCGATAGGGGGGGGTCGAGTCGTGCGACCCAGTACTTC. It yields the protein CASSDRGGSSRATQYF.

This clone was counted only a few times. The rearrangement links TRBV2 to TRBJ2-6; possibly TRBD2 for D (5 bases). The V end lost 8 bases, the J end lost 4 bases, and 9 bases lay between the germline ends. The CDR3 loop spans 13 amino acids. Germline loops: CDR1 SNHLY, CDR2 FYNNEI. The CDR3 nucleotides read TGTGCCAGCGGAGCTAGCGGGGCCAACGTCCTGACTTTC. Translating gives CASGASGANVLTF.

The V call is TRBV18, the J call TRBJ1-1; 7 bases map to TRBD1. The CDR3 extends over 15 amino acids. CDR1 is KGHSH, CDR2 LQKENI, per germline. The ends lost 4 bases at V and 6 bases at J; junction bases unmatched: 11. The CDR3 DNA reads TGTGCCAGCTCACTGATAACAGGGGTAAGGGCTGAAGCTTTCTTT. As protein: CASSLITGVRAEAFF. The whole variable domain, remainder taken from reference TRBV18 and TRBJ1-1, is NAGVMQNPRHLVRRRGQEARLRCSPMKGHSHVYWYRQLPEEGLKFMVYLQKENIIDESGMPKERFSAEFPKEGPSILRIQQVVRGDSAAYFCASSLITGVRAEAFFGQGTRLTVV.

The rearrangement uses TRBV7-2 and TRBJ2-5; 9 nucleotides agree with TRBD1. The CDR3 has 14 residues. Germline V gives CDR1 SGHTA, CDR2 FQGNSA. The V gene end was trimmed by 5 bases and the J gene end by 5 bases; junction bases not matched to a gene: 6. CDR3 in amino acids: CASSRRTGVETQYF. DNA of the CDR3: TGTGCCAGCAGCCGGCGGACAGGGGTGGAGACCCAGTACTTC.

The rearrangement links TRBV3-1 (or the pseudogene TRBV3-2) to TRBJ2-5; 9 bases are shared with TRBD2. The CDR3 contains 16 residues. CDR1 is LGHDT and CDR2 is YNNKEL in the germline V gene (reference sequence). V shed 3 bases and J 4 bases; nucleotides not matched to a gene: 9. The CDR3 region has the DNA TGTGCCAGCAGCCAGAGGCTAGCGGGGTCCGCAGAGACCCAGTACTTC. Its translation: CASSQRLAGSAETQYF.

The chain uses TRBV5-5 and TRBJ2-5, with D possibly matching TRBD2 (7 bases). The V end lost 5 bases, the J end lost 4 bases, and 15 bases lay between the germline ends. The CDR3 contains 14 residues. Germline values: CDR1 SGHKS, CDR2 YYEKEE (reference sequence). CDR3 region: CASSLTGGGETQYF. CDR3 nucleotide sequence: TGTGCCAGCAGTTTGACAGGCGGGGGAGAGACCCAGTACTTC.

The CDR3 DNA reads as TGTGCCAGTAGTACCGGACAGGGTTTCAGAGCTTTCTTT. Residues: CASSTGQGFRAFF. V usage is TRBV19 and J usage is TRBJ1-1; 8 bases are a match to TRBD1. CDR3 size: 13 residues. Germline-derived CDR1 and CDR2 are LNHDA and SQIVND (reference sequence). With 4 bases clipped from V and 10 bases from J, the junction kept 8 bases outside the gene matches.

J is TRBJ1-1 and V is TRBV10-3, with D uncertain. In germline, CDR1 is ENHRY, CDR2 SYGVKD. The ends were cut back, 2 bases at V and 9 bases at J, with 13 bases in the middle. The CDR3 is made up of 13 amino acids. The CDR3 sequence is CAISEPLGVKAFF. CDR3 coding DNA: TGTGCCATCAGTGAGCCCCTCGGTGTAAAAGCTTTCTTT.

This clone has a single count. The rearrangement links TRBV28 to TRBJ2-3; D is uncertain. Germline lookup yields CDR1 MDHEN and CDR2 SYDVKM. The V end lost 5 bases, the J end lost 5 bases, and 8 bases lay between the germline ends. The CDR3 is 12 residues long. The CDR3, as DNA: TGTGCCAGCAGTCCGAACATAGATACGCAGTATTTT. As protein: CASSPNIDTQYF.

The chain has TRBV12-3 or TRBV12-4 and TRBJ2-7; D gene unclear. This CDR3 comprises 13 residues. The germline V and J ends were trimmed by 3 bases and 3 bases, with 9 bases remaining between them. The CDR3 protein is CASSFRAGYEQYF. In DNA, the CDR3 is TGTGCCAGCAGTTTTCGAGCCGGCTACGAGCAGTACTTC.

V usage is TRBV5-5 and J usage is TRBJ1-5; TRBD1 matches at 9 bases. Germline V lookup: CDR1 SGHKS, CDR2 YYEKEE (reference sequence). The CDR3 covers 15 residues. The V gene end was trimmed by 4 bases and the J gene end by 7 bases; junction bases not matched to a gene: 9. The CDR3 DNA reads as TGTGCCAGCAGCCTCGGACAGGGGCTGAGGCAGCCCCAGCATTTT. Amino acid sequence: CASSLGQGLRQPQHF.

V is TRBV20-1 and J is TRBJ1-3; no firm D call. Germline loops: CDR1 DFQATT, CDR2 SNEGSKA (reference sequence). The CDR3 sequence is 15 residues long. The V end lost 3 bases, the J end lost 4 bases, and 16 bases lay between the germline ends. The CDR3 is CSASTLGRKGNTIYF. CDR3 in DNA: TGCAGTGCTAGTACCCTGGGCAGAAAAGGAAACACCATATATTTT.

This chain connects TRBV24-1 to TRBJ2-7, with 8 bases fitting TRBD1. Trimming cost V 10 bases and J 2 bases; bases outside gene matches: 24. The CDR3 loop spans 19 amino acids. Germline CDR1 KGHDR, CDR2 SFDVKD. The CDR3, as DNA: TGTGCCACAGGCCCCCTAGGACAGGGAACGCGAGAATCCCCCTACGAGCAGTACTTC. It codes for CATGPLGQGTRESPYEQYF.

This clone was recorded at least ten times. This chain joins TRBV9 and TRBJ1-2, with D tentatively TRBD1 (6 bases). The germline CDR1 and CDR2 sequences are SGDLS and YYNGEE. This CDR3 spans 15 amino acids. V lost 1 base, J lost 6 bases, and 16 bases lay in between. The DNA for the CDR3 is TGTGCCAGCAGCGTAACCGACACAGGGAACAATGGCTACACCTTC. Its protein product is CASSVTDTGNNGYTF.

This clone was detected only a few times. V and J are TRBV4-1 and TRBJ1-3, with a tentative D call TRBD1 (5 bases). Trimming removed 0 bases from V and 2 bases from J, with 17 bases in between. CDR3 length: 18 residues. Germline CDR1 reads MGHRA; CDR2 reads YSYEKL. The CDR3, as DNA: TGCGCCAGCAGCCAAGAGAAATTAAGGGGTACGGCTGGAAACACCATATATTTT. Protein sequence: CASSQEKLRGTAGNTIYF.

The CDR3 DNA reads as TGTGCCAGCAGTTACGGCACAGGGGGAAGGGACTATGGCTACACCTTC. This codes for CASSYGTGGRDYGYTF. The rearrangement links TRBV6-5 to TRBJ1-2; 8 nucleotides line up with TRBD1. This CDR3 has 16 amino acids. Germline V lookup: CDR1 MNHEY, CDR2 SVGAGI. V trimming: 2 bases; J trimming: 3 bases; junction bases outside the gene matches: 8.